This TCR beta chain is drawn from a study of blood T cells in healthy people across ages. Study conclusions and caveats: Among T cells, TCR beta diversity per million cells dropped roughly linearly as age rose.

Sample-barcoded 5' priming and a J-beta primer mix drove a second PCR of about 6 to 12 cycles. TCRdb reanalysed the 5' RACE reads using MiXCR and keeps one entry per CDR3 protein. The sample includes approximately 730,000 distinct CDR3 sequences, roughly 43% seen only once; the top ten take more than 20%. Donors ranged from roughly 6 to 100 years old and were healthy Caucasians in Russia. V trimming: 5 bases; J trimming: 8 bases; junction bases outside the gene matches: 7. Looked up from germline, CDR1 is SQVTM and CDR2 is ANQGSEA. The CDR3 has 14 residues. A word on this clonotype: Its antigen is unidentified.

J is TRBJ2-1 and V is TRBV29-1; 12 bases line up with TRBD2. Material for sequencing was blood. The receptor was derived from a woman aged 60-75 years in good health. The CDR3 DNA reads as TGCAGCGTTACCAGACTAGCGGGAGTCCATGAGCAGTTCTTC. This encodes CSVTRLAGVHEQFF.